This is a list of T cell receptor beta chains from one sample in a study of blood T cells in healthy people across ages. TCRdb reprocessed the 5' RACE reads with MiXCR, giving one entry per CDR3 protein. The sample lists 700,000 to 850,000 distinct CDR3 sequences; approximately 53% were seen once. Material: blood. The receptors shown here come from a man older than 75 in good health. The CDR3 runs from the conserved cysteine through the conserved F or W. The D gene is left open where the match is weak. Clone size, where shown, is once, few, many, or a class for clones that have expanded.

-	TRBV28	TRBJ2-1	-	CASSFNSLVGDEQFF	TGTGCCAGCAGTTTTAACAGCCTCGTAGGGGATGAGCAGTTCTTC
few	TRBV25-1	TRBJ1-2	TRBD1	CASSEFRGQEAHGYTF	TGTGCCAGCAGTGAATTCCGAGGACAGGAGGCTCATGGCTACACCTTC
-	TRBV9	TRBJ2-1	TRBD2	CASSVRGLEGNEQFF	TGTGCCAGCAGCGTGAGGGGACTAGAGGGCAATGAGCAGTTCTTC
few	TRBV11-2	TRBJ2-5	-	CASSLPPHREETQYF	TGTGCCAGCAGCTTACCCCCCCACAGGGAAGAGACCCAGTACTTC
few	TRBV11-1	TRBJ2-3	TRBD2	CASSLMRLAGGPGTQYF	TGTGCCAGCAGCTTAATGCGACTAGCGGGAGGGCCAGGTACGCAGTATTTT
few	TRBV11-2	TRBJ2-6	-	CASSLRGTEWTGANVLTF	TGTGCCAGCAGCTTGAGGGGAACCGAATGGACTGGGGCCAACGTCCTGACTTTC
few	TRBV7-9	TRBJ2-7	-	CASSLVWQGNSYEQYF	TGTGCCAGCAGCTTGGTTTGGCAGGGCAACTCCTACGAGCAGTACTTC
few	TRBV28	TRBJ1-2	TRBD1	CASSLTTGGNPGYTF	TGTGCCAGCAGCTTAACGACAGGGGGTAATCCAGGCTACACCTTC
few	TRBV6-1	TRBJ2-2	TRBD1	CASSEVAGGYTGELFF	TGTGCCAGCAGTGAAGTGGCAGGGGGCTACACCGGGGAGCTGTTTTTT
-	TRBV29-1	TRBJ2-3	TRBD2	CSVVGPGLAGGGYAYF	TGCAGCGTTGTGGGCCCGGGACTAGCGGGAGGAGGATACGCGTATTTT
once	TRBV13	TRBJ2-1	-	CASTTSLLSSYEQFF	TGTGCCAGCACCACTAGCCTTCTAAGCTCCTACGAGCAGTTCTTC
-	TRBV21-1	TRBJ2-7	-	CASSKGRTGIYEQYF	TGTGCCAGCAGCAAAGGTAGGACAGGGATCTACGAGCAGTACTTC
-	TRBV10-1	TRBJ2-3	-	CASSERGRGQAYF	TGCGCCAGCAGTGAACGTGGACGCGGTCAGGCGTATTTT
-	TRBV21-1	TRBJ2-1	-	CASSKKTSGSRYNEQFF	TGTGCCAGCAGCAAAAAAACTAGCGGGAGCAGGTACAATGAGCAGTTCTTC
-	TRBV7-2	TRBJ2-7	-	CASSSTPGQRGPEQYF	TGTGCCAGCAGCTCGACTCCGGGCCAAAGAGGGCCCGAGCAGTACTTC
few	TRBV7-2	TRBJ2-1	TRBD1	CASSRRQGGYLSYNEQFF	TGTGCCAGCAGCCGACGACAGGGGGGCTACCTTTCCTACAATGAGCAGTTCTTC
-	TRBV20-1	TRBJ2-3	TRBD2	CSATSAGDSTDTQYF	TGCAGTGCTACCTCTGCGGGGGATAGCACAGATACGCAGTATTTT
few	TRBV3-1	TRBJ1-4	-	CASSPRTELNEKLFF	TGTGCCAGCAGCCCCCGGACAGAACTTAATGAAAAACTGTTTTTT
few	TRBV10-3	TRBJ2-7	TRBD1	CAISESPTGVLGEQYF	TGTGCCATCAGTGAGTCCCCGACAGGGGTCCTTGGCGAGCAGTACTTC
-	TRBV21-1	TRBJ2-1	-	CASSPGLGPHNEQFF	TGTGCCAGCAGCCCCGGACTAGGGCCCCACAATGAGCAGTTCTTC
-	TRBV7-9	TRBJ2-5	-	CASDVNLGGNEQYF	TGTGCCAGCGACGTGAATCTGGGGGGCAATGAGCAGTACTTC
few	TRBV3-1	TRBJ2-5	TRBD2	CASSHPTLTSGSLRETQYF	TGTGCCAGCAGCCACCCAACCTTGACTAGCGGGAGCCTCCGGGAGACCCAGTACTTC
-	TRBV28	TRBJ2-7	-	CASGLRTQTAYEQYF	TGTGCCAGCGGTTTAAGGACTCAGACGGCCTACGAGCAGTACTTC
-	TRBV20-1	TRBJ2-5	-	CSARPQGRRNEQYF	TGCAGTGCTAGACCGCAGGGACGCCGGAATGAGCAGTACTTC
few	TRBV3-1	TRBJ2-3	TRBD2	CASSQDRLAGTDTQYF	TGTGCCAGCAGCCAAGATCGACTAGCGGGCACAGATACGCAGTATTTT
few	TRBV9	TRBJ1-2	-	CASSLWGHGYTF	TGTGCCAGCAGTTTGTGGGGCCATGGCTACACCTTC
many	TRBV5-1	TRBJ2-1	-	CASSFGTHYNEQFF	TGCGCCAGCAGCTTCGGGACTCATTACAATGAGCAGTTCTTC
-	TRBV9	TRBJ2-5	TRBD2	CAGPGTSGRVNYNEQYF	TGTGCCGGACCCGGGACTAGCGGGAGAGTTAACTACAATGAGCAGTACTTC
-	TRBV6-2/TRBV6-3	TRBJ2-7	-	CASRMGLQPYYEQYF	TGTGCCAGCAGGATGGGACTTCAACCTTACTACGAGCAGTACTTC
-	TRBV20-1	TRBJ2-3	TRBD2	CSATSSGNTDTQYF	TGCAGTGCTACGTCTAGCGGGAACACAGATACGCAGTATTTT
-	TRBV20-1	TRBJ2-1	TRBD2	CGARIFLLAGGSNEQFF	TGCGGTGCTAGAATATTCCTCCTAGCGGGAGGGTCAAATGAGCAGTTCTTC
-	TRBV5-1	TRBJ2-7	-	CASSSLSGVVNEQYF	TGCGCCAGCAGCTCCTTGTCGGGGGTCGTAAACGAGCAGTACTTC
-	TRBV9	TRBJ1-6	TRBD1	CASSPNVLSDRGGLHF	TGTGCCAGCAGCCCAAACGTGCTTTCGGACAGGGGTGGCCTCCACTTT
-	TRBV7-9	TRBJ2-1	TRBD2	CASSPPGGESYNEQFF	TGTGCCAGCAGCCCTCCGGGGGGGGAATCCTACAATGAGCAGTTCTTC
-	TRBV6-6	TRBJ1-5	-	CASSYSMAVNQPQHF	TGTGCCAGCAGTTACTCGATGGCGGTAAATCAGCCCCAGCATTTT
-	TRBV25-1	TRBJ2-3	TRBD2	CASSDPFAGVADTQYF	TGTGCCAGCAGTGATCCGTTCGCGGGAGTGGCAGATACGCAGTATTTT
-	TRBV10-3	TRBJ2-7	TRBD1	CAISQPAGQAFYEQYF	TGTGCCATCAGTCAACCGGCGGGACAGGCGTTCTACGAGCAGTACTTC
-	TRBV24-1	TRBJ2-4	-	CATSDGTLAKNIQYF	TGTGCCACCAGTGATGGGACCCTAGCCAAAAACATTCAGTACTTC
few	TRBV7-2	TRBJ2-1	-	CASRNPYKGDEQFF	TGTGCCAGCAGGAACCCTTATAAAGGGGATGAGCAGTTCTTC
-	TRBV20-1	TRBJ2-7	TRBD2	CSARDSGTSGNEQYF	TGCAGTGCTAGAGATTCTGGGACTAGCGGCAACGAGCAGTACTTC
-	TRBV6-1	TRBJ2-5	-	CASNRRTQETQYF	TGTGCCAGCAACAGACGGACCCAAGAGACCCAGTACTTC
few	TRBV11-1	TRBJ2-4	-	CASSPPGVNIQYF	TGTGCCAGCAGCCCCCCAGGGGTGAACATTCAGTACTTC
-	TRBV5-1	TRBJ2-7	TRBD2	CASSLLAGVKEQYF	TGCGCCAGCAGCTTACTAGCGGGAGTCAAAGAGCAGTACTTC
few	TRBV12-3/TRBV12-4	TRBJ1-6	-	CASSLAVGPSPLHF	TGTGCCAGCAGTTTAGCGGTTGGCCCTTCACCCCTCCACTTT
few	TRBV29-1	TRBJ2-7	-	CSVATHHSYEQYF	TGCAGCGTTGCGACTCACCACTCCTACGAGCAGTACTTC
once	TRBV2	TRBJ2-7	-	CASSGRLASRGEQYF	TGTGCCAGCTCCGGGCGGCTAGCCTCTAGAGGCGAGCAGTACTTC
few	TRBV6-5	TRBJ2-7	-	CASSRGTPYEQYF	TGTGCCAGCAGCCGCGGGACACCGTACGAGCAGTACTTC
-	TRBV12-3/TRBV12-4	TRBJ2-1	TRBD2	CASSVRTRANEQFF	TGTGCCAGCAGTGTAAGGACTAGGGCGAATGAGCAGTTCTTC
few	TRBV5-1	TRBJ2-3	-	CASSLGQDGRYAYF	TGCGCCAGCAGCTTGGGGCAAGACGGTCGATACGCGTATTTT
few	TRBV25-1	TRBJ1-1	-	CASSAGTPNTEAFF	TGTGCCAGCAGTGCCGGGACACCTAACACTGAAGCTTTCTTT
-	TRBV24-1	TRBJ2-2	-	CATSTPGGRPNTGELFF	TGTGCCACCAGCACCCCTGGGGGGAGGCCGAACACCGGGGAGCTGTTTTTT
-	TRBV25-1	TRBJ2-5	TRBD1	CASRPGTGVYGTQYF	TGTGCCAGCAGACCCGGGACAGGGGTGTACGGGACCCAGTACTTC
-	TRBV7-3	TRBJ1-2	-	CASSFRQGLGYTF	TGTGCCAGCAGCTTCAGGCAGGGGCTCGGCTACACCTTC
-	TRBV6-5	TRBJ2-5	TRBD2	CASGLAGDQETQYF	TGTGCCAGCGGACTAGCGGGAGACCAAGAGACCCAGTACTTC
-	TRBV24-1	TRBJ2-4	TRBD1	CATSDPDRAIQYF	TGTGCCACCAGTGACCCGGACAGGGCCATTCAGTACTTC
few	TRBV6-5	TRBJ2-3	TRBD1	CASSYSAGDRDAYF	TGTGCCAGCAGTTACTCGGCAGGGGACAGAGACGCGTATTTT
-	TRBV3-1	TRBJ2-5	TRBD1	CASSQEDRGQTQYF	TGTGCCAGCAGCCAAGAAGACAGGGGTCAGACCCAGTACTTC